Listed here is a single T cell receptor (beta chain). Its antigen has not been determined. Base quality data are lacking; no much larger clone is found one base away. Preparation of the library involved the immunoSEQ multiplex PCR assay. What TCRdb holds here is the immuneACCESS table cut down to in-frame rearrangements. Part of the clones is not present; checked against another copy, under half of the missing clones reflect an unresolved V gene, and the others are unexplained. Here the sample has tens of thousands of clones; roughly 80% occur a single time. The top ten hold 3% to 3.5% of the sample. These data originate in a study of PD-1 blockade in mismatch repair-deficient tumors (dated by TCRdb to the late 2010s). As for the study more broadly: Between late 2013 and late 2016, the trial enrolled approximately 91 consecutive patients with roughly twelve types of mismatch repair-deficient cancer, all of whom had received prior treatment and were progressing. Tumor-associated T cell clones in the peripheral blood of patients responding to PD-1 blockade were tracked using deep sequencing of TCR CDR3 regions.

The paper's findings and limits, for the study overall: After pembrolizumab, tumor-resident clones, which were often undetectable in blood before treatment, expanded rapidly and then contracted, generally ahead of radiologic responses.

For every enrolled patient, mismatch repair deficiency was confirmed by either polymerase chain reaction or immunohistochemistry. Three patients who responded to pembrolizumab therapy underwent TCR sequencing. The phase II trial prospectively tested pembrolizumab PD-1 blockade in advanced mismatch repair-deficient cancers regardless of tissue of origin. Serial peripheral blood T cell samples were collected before and at multiple times after starting PD-1 blockade. Blood sampling times were reported as weeks after the first pembrolizumab dose. At the junction V is shortened by 3 bases and J by 6 bases; bases outside the gene matches: 15. From a lookup of the germline V gene, CDR1 and CDR2 are SGHDT and YYEEEE. There are 16 amino acids in the CDR3, from cysteine to phenylalanine inclusive. The only DNA kept is the CDR3, 48 bases in frame from the first base.

This TCR was recovered from an adult with mismatch repair-deficient cancer. Sequences were derived from peripheral blood, sampled 4 weeks after starting pembrolizumab. In this chain, TRBV5-6 is recombined with TRBJ2-7, and 7 junctional nucleotides match TRBD1. The sequenced DNA: TGTGCCAGCAGCTCCTTAGGGACAGCCGACAGCGGCGAGCAGTACTTC. It is translated as CASSSLGTADSGEQYF.